The 17 T cell receptor beta chains reported below all come from one sample, sequenced in a study of T cell responses to AZD1222 COVID-19 vaccine. The assay was immunoSEQ multiplex PCR, and TCRdb's table has in-frame clones only and misses some. This sample has approximately 99,000 clones, with roughly nine tenths found just once. Material: peripheral blood, obtained on day 0 of AZD1222 vaccination. The origin of the receptors is an adult in good health.

V is TRBV15 and J is TRBJ1-4; 9 bases fit TRBD1. From germline, CDR1 is LNHNV and CDR2 YYDKDF (reference sequence). The CDR3 length is 17 residues. The ends lost 0 bases at V and 5 bases at J; junction bases unmatched: 7. Written as DNA, the CDR3 is TGTGCCACCAGCAGAGATTTTCTTGGACAGGGGAATGAAAAACTGTTTTTT. Translated: CATSRDFLGQGNEKLFF.

The chain couples TRBV6-4 to TRBJ1-2; TRBD1 agrees at 8 bases. CDR3 length equals 12 residues. V gave up 10 bases and J gave up 8 bases; unmatched junction bases: 9. The V gene's germline CDR1 is MRHNA and CDR2 SNTAGT. CDR3: CATSDRVEGYTF. The CDR3 nucleotides are TGTGCCACCTCGGACAGGGTAGAAGGCTACACCTTC.

CDR3 amino acids: CASSYPPGQGADTQYF. As DNA, the CDR3 is TGTGCCAGCAGTTACCCCCCGGGACAGGGGGCAGATACGCAGTATTTT. The chain couples TRBV6-2 or TRBV6-3 to TRBJ2-3; TRBD1 agrees at 11 bases. J gave up 4 bases and V 2 bases, and 5 bases lay outside the gene matches. This CDR3 comprises 16 residues. Per germline, CDR1 MNHEY and CDR2 SVGEGT.

The rearrangement links TRBV5-4 to TRBJ2-5; a weak D match, TRBD1 (7 bases). The CDR3 totals 14 residues. Germline V gene sequence: CDR1 SGHNT, CDR2 YYREEE (reference sequence). V lost 1 base and J lost 5, with 12 bases in between. The CDR3 DNA is TGTGCCAGCAGCTTGTCAGGGGGGCCGGAGACCCAGTACTTC. The encoded protein is CASSLSGGPETQYF.

This clone was counted between two and nine times. The chain uses TRBV7-3 and TRBJ2-5, with 9 bases matching TRBD1. V lost 4 bases, J lost 2 bases, and 5 bases stayed unmatched. Germline V gene data show CDR1 as SGHTA and CDR2 as FQGTGA. The CDR3 spans 15 residues. The chain's CDR3 is CASSSGTGRQETQYF. In nucleotides, the CDR3 is TGTGCCAGCAGCTCGGGGACAGGGAGGCAAGAGACCCAGTACTTC.

The V call is TRBV12-5, the J call TRBJ2-2; a possible D gene is TRBD1 (6 bases). Germline lookup yields CDR1 LGHNT and CDR2 FRNRAP. V was pared by 2 bases and J by 7 bases, with 20 bases between. This CDR3 spans 17 amino acids. The CDR3 DNA reads as TGTGCTAGTGGTTTGTCCCTGGGGTGGGGGCAAGGCGGGGAGCTGTTTTTT. This sequence encodes CASGLSLGWGQGGELFF.

The CDR3 spells CASSRRTGTESEKLFF. The CDR3 DNA reads TGTGCCAGCAGCCGGAGAACCGGGACCGAGAGTGAAAAACTGTTTTTT. This chain connects TRBV7-9 to TRBJ1-4; tentatively, D is TRBD1 (5 bases). Trimming pared 5 bases from V and 7 bases from J, leaving 20 bases between. The germline V gene encodes CDR1 SEHNR and CDR2 FQNEAQ (reference sequence). The CDR3 is 16 amino acids.

The CDR3 coding sequence is TGTGCCAGCAGTCCGGGACCCTATGGCTACACCTTC. Its protein product is CASSPGPYGYTF. The rearrangement uses TRBV27 and TRBJ1-2, with a possible D match to TRBD1 (5 bases). The CDR3 extends over 12 amino acids. Trimming took 5 bases from V and 4 from J, leaving 8 bases between them. Looked up from germline, CDR1 is MNHEY and CDR2 is SMNVEV (reference sequence).

The rearrangement uses TRBV15 and TRBJ2-5, with D possibly matching TRBD1 (5 bases). Trimming cost V 1 base and J 5 bases, with 14 bases left between them. The CDR3 spans 15 residues. Germline V gene data show CDR1 as LNHNV and CDR2 as YYDKDF (reference sequence). As DNA, the CDR3 is TGTGCCACCAGCAGAGGAGCAGGGCCGGAGGAGACCCAGTACTTC. This gives the protein CATSRGAGPEETQYF.

V gene TRBV21-1 combines with J gene TRBJ1-4. TRBV21-1 is classified as a pseudogene. The CDR3 is 16 amino acids. The CDR3: CASSHRGVGMSEKLFF. In DNA form, the CDR3 reads TGTGCCAGCAGCCACCGGGGTGTGGGTATGAGTGAAAAACTGTTTTTT.

This chain connects TRBV7-2 to TRBJ2-2, with TRBD2 identical over 12 bases. CDR3 size: 17 residues. Germline V gives CDR1 SGHTA, CDR2 FQGNSA. V shed 2 bases, J shed 5 bases, and the junction held 6 bases outside the gene matches. CDR3 nucleotide sequence: TGTGCCAGCAGCTTAACTAGCGGGAGGTCGAGAACCGGGGAGCTGTTTTTT. Protein product: CASSLTSGRSRTGELFF. Using reference TRBV7-2 and TRBJ2-2 for the parts outside the CDR3, the full variable domain is GAGVSQSPSNKVTEKGKDVELRCDPISGHTALYWYRQSLGQGLEFLIYFQGNSAPDKSGLPSDRFSAERTGGSVSTLTIQRTQQEDSAVYLCASSLTSGRSRTGELFFGEGSRLTVL.

The V gene is TRBV24-1, the J gene TRBJ1-5; TRBD1 matches 8 bases. The CDR3 is 14 amino acids. Per germline, CDR1 KGHDR and CDR2 SFDVKD. V shed 9 bases, J shed 2 bases, and the junction held 5 bases outside the gene matches. The CDR3 reads CATGTGPGNQPQHF. The CDR3 DNA reads TGTGCCACCGGGACAGGCCCGGGCAATCAGCCCCAGCATTTT.

The chain joins TRBV4-1 to TRBJ1-4; D gene unclear. The CDR3 is 14 residues long. Germline V gives CDR1 MGHRA, CDR2 YSYEKL. Deletions cut 1 base from V and 12 bases from J, with 15 bases between. CDR3 nucleotide sequence: TGCGCCAGCAGCCAAGGCTACCTGGTTGGGGAACTGTTTTTT. It is translated as CASSQGYLVGELFF.

The chain links TRBV30 to TRBJ2-1; no clear D. There are 12 residues in the CDR3. Germline CDR1 and CDR2: GTSNPN and SVGIG (reference sequence). The V end lost 0 bases, the J end lost 13 bases, and 13 bases lay between the germline ends. In DNA, the CDR3 is TGTGCCTGGAGTGTAAGTGGAGTGGGTCAGTTCTTC. Translated, it gives CAWSVSGVGQFF.

The V and J genes are TRBV12-3 or TRBV12-4 and TRBJ1-4, with a weak D call TRBD1 (5 bases). The CDR3 loop spans 13 amino acids. V was shortened by 6 bases and J by 8 bases, with 13 bases between the two germline ends. CDR3 sequence: CASSLRVGEKLFF. For the CDR3, the DNA is TGTGCCAGCAGCCTCAGGGTCGGCGAAAAACTGTTTTTT.

The chain employs TRBV9 and TRBJ2-5; D unclear. V was pared by 0 bases and J by 5 bases, with 11 bases between. Germline V CDR1 and CDR2: SGDLS, YYNGEE. The CDR3 has 14 amino acids. Here the CDR3 reads CASSVGLPRETQYF. The CDR3, as DNA: TGTGCCAGCAGCGTAGGCTTACCCCGGGAGACCCAGTACTTC.

The rearrangement uses TRBV4-3 and TRBJ2-1; tentatively, D is TRBD1 (6 bases). The V end was cut by 1 base, the J end by 10 bases, with 11 bases between. Germline CDR1 is LGHNA and CDR2 is YSLEER. The CDR3 covers 13 residues. CDR3 protein: CASSQVFGTEQFF. CDR3 coding DNA: TGCGCCAGCAGCCAAGTTTTTGGGACAGAGCAGTTCTTC.